Each of the 32 T cell receptor beta chains below was sequenced from the same sample in a study of beta chain features in type 1 diabetes. Regarding the study as a whole: Across all four CD4+ subsets, people with type 1 diabetes showed modestly shorter TCRB CDR3s.

Antigens of these TCRs are unknown. Sequencing targeted expressed TCRB transcripts, as all isolated RNA had been reverse transcribed. Clones were read by immunoSEQ multiplex PCR, and TCRdb kept only the in-frame ones, dropping some. The sample shows around 46,000 clones, around 45% of them seen only once. Sample: stem cell memory CD4+ T cells from blood. Source of these receptors: a man aged 30 to 39 with type 1 diabetes.

The chain uses TRBV10-3 and TRBJ1-4; D not certain. V lost 2 bases and J 7 bases, leaving 14 bases between the germline ends. Germline V gives CDR1 ENHRY, CDR2 SYGVKD. The CDR3 is 15 amino acids. CDR3 sequence reads: CAISETLGVGEKLFF. The CDR3, as DNA: TGTGCCATCAGTGAGACCCTAGGTGTAGGTGAAAAACTGTTTTTT.

The chain has TRBV21-1 and TRBJ2-2; the DNA was not compared with TRBD1, the D call given in the table. TRBV21-1 is a pseudogene segment. The CDR3 has 16 amino acids. This CDR3 is CASSKPPDRNTGELFF. CDR3 sequence (DNA): TGTGCCAGCAGCAAACCACCGGACAGGAACACCGGGGAGCTGTTTTTT.

This clone occurred a few times. The chain has TRBV29-1 and TRBJ2-7, with 7 nucleotides matching TRBD1. The CDR3 sequence is 15 residues long. With 1 base clipped from V and 3 bases from J, the junction kept 9 bases outside the gene matches. Germline V gene data show CDR1 as SQVTM and CDR2 as ANQGSEA. The CDR3 sequence: CSVEVGSPGGYEQYF. The CDR3 DNA reads TGCAGCGTTGAAGTAGGGTCACCAGGGGGCTACGAGCAGTACTTC.

The sample holds a few counts of this clone. V is TRBV28 and J is TRBJ2-5; maybe TRBD2 (7 bases). The ends were cut back, 7 bases at V and 11 bases at J, with 29 bases in the middle. The CDR3 consists of 16 residues. Germline CDR1 reads MDHEN; CDR2 reads SYDVKM. The CDR3 loop reads CASIPRGATGSREQYF. CDR3 DNA: TGTGCCAGCATCCCACGGGGGGCGACAGGTTCGAGGGAGCAGTACTTC.

The table lists this clone with a count of one. The V and J genes are TRBV28 and TRBJ2-2, with D possibly TRBD2 on 6 matching bases. Germline V gene data show CDR1 as MDHEN and CDR2 as SYDVKM. V lost 6 bases and J lost 3, with 17 bases in between. CDR3 length: 16 residues. The DNA for the CDR3 is TGTGCCAGCAGCTCATTGGGGCGGGACGACACCGGGGAGCTGTTTTTT. This sequence encodes CASSSLGRDDTGELFF.

This clone was seen a few times. The genes are TRBV5-4 and TRBJ2-3; 7 bases line up with TRBD2. The CDR3 spans 16 residues. Per the germline V gene, CDR1 is SGHNT and CDR2 is YYREEE (reference sequence). V lost 0 bases and J lost 0; bases outside the gene matches: 4. CDR3 bases: TGTGCCAGCAGCTTGGTGGGCGGGAGAAGCACAGATACGCAGTATTTT. This gives the protein CASSLVGGRSTDTQYF.

The rearrangement links TRBV2 to TRBJ2-3, with D possibly being TRBD2 (6 bases). The germline CDR1 and CDR2 sequences are SNHLY and FYNNEI. CDR3 length equals 13 residues. Trimming left V 8 bases short and J 6 bases short, with 15 bases between. CDR3 sequence reads: CASGEAVRDTQYF. Here the CDR3 DNA reads TGTGCCAGCGGGGAGGCCGTTAGGGATACGCAGTATTTT.

The sample holds a few counts of this clone. The genes are TRBV10-3 and TRBJ1-2; D uncertain. The V end lost 3 bases, the J end lost 4 bases, and 12 bases lay between the germline ends. The CDR3 length is 14 residues. Germline CDR1 and CDR2: ENHRY and SYGVKD. Here the CDR3 reads CAISEVQRSYGYTF. DNA of the CDR3: TGTGCCATCAGTGAAGTACAGAGATCCTATGGCTACACCTTC.

The chain carries TRBV10-3 and TRBJ2-1, with 8 bases identical to TRBD2. V dropped 7 bases and J dropped 5; count of bases not matched to a gene: 10. Germline V lookup: CDR1 ENHRY, CDR2 SYGVKD. This CDR3 comprises 15 residues. The CDR3 loop is CAINNGGRWDNEQFF. CDR3 in DNA: TGTGCCATCAATAATGGCGGGAGGTGGGACAATGAGCAGTTCTTC.

The CDR3 DNA reads as TGCGCCAGCAGCTTGGGTCGGGACAATCGAGAGACTTTCTTT. Amino acid sequence: CASSLGRDNRETFF. The chain is built from TRBV5-1 and TRBJ1-1, with D tentatively TRBD1 (6 bases). Trimming cost V 0 bases and J 12 bases, with 18 bases left between them. Germline V gene data show CDR1 as SGHRS and CDR2 as YFSETQ. CDR3 length equals 14 residues.

V gene TRBV6-5 combines with J gene TRBJ1-1, with D perhaps matching TRBD1 (6 bases). CDR1 MNHEY and CDR2 SVGAGI come from the germline V gene. This CDR3 is built from 15 residues. The V gene lost 6 bases and the J gene lost 0 bases, with 14 bases spanning the gap. The CDR3 spells CASRGGLTLNTEAFF. Here the CDR3 DNA reads TGTGCCAGCAGGGGGGGGCTTACACTGAACACTGAAGCTTTCTTT.

The rearrangement joins TRBV4-2 to TRBJ2-1; TRBD2 matches 8 bases. The CDR3 consists of 16 residues. Per germline, CDR1 LGHNA and CDR2 YNFKEQ. V was pared by 4 bases and J by 4 bases, with 9 bases of the junction left unmatched. The CDR3 spells CASSRLGLGRYNEQFF. CDR3 in DNA: TGTGCCAGCAGCCGCCTGGGACTAGGGAGATACAATGAGCAGTTCTTC.

This clone came up a few times. The chain employs TRBV19 and TRBJ2-7; D is undetermined. Germline V gene lookup returns CDR1 LNHDA and CDR2 SQIVND (reference sequence). With 6 bases removed from V and 0 bases from J, the gap between germline ends came to 12 bases. The CDR3 sequence is 14 residues long. CDR3 DNA: TGTGCCAGTAGGCCCGACAAGTTCTCCTACGAGCAGTACTTC. Its protein is CASRPDKFSYEQYF.

V gene TRBV19 combines with J gene TRBJ2-6, with unresolved D. V gave up 3 bases and J gave up 0 bases, with 3 bases separating them. Per the germline V gene, CDR1 is LNHDA and CDR2 is SQIVND (reference sequence). This CDR3 comprises 14 residues. The CDR3 sequence is CASSIRSGANVLTF. CDR3 bases: TGTGCCAGTAGTATCCGCTCTGGGGCCAACGTCCTGACTTTC.

The chain carries TRBV4-3 and TRBJ2-3; D may be TRBD2 (5 bases). This CDR3 region has 16 residues. Trimming pared 0 bases from V and 1 base from J, leaving 11 bases between. Germline CDR1 is LGHNA and CDR2 is YSLEER. CDR3 region: CASSQEMGSRTDTQYF. The CDR3, as DNA: TGCGCCAGCAGCCAAGAAATGGGGAGTCGCACAGATACGCAGTATTTT.

The chain links TRBV29-1 to TRBJ2-1, with 7 positions matching TRBD1. Looked up from germline, CDR1 is SQVTM and CDR2 is ANQGSEA. V shed 1 base, J shed 7 bases, and the junction held 10 bases outside the gene matches. The CDR3 covers 15 residues. The CDR3 DNA follows: TGCAGCGTTGAAGTGGGACAGTTAGGGAAGAATGAGCAGTTCTTC. It is translated as CSVEVGQLGKNEQFF.

The J gene is TRBJ1-2, the V gene TRBV4-1; 7 nucleotides line up with TRBD1. There are 15 residues in the CDR3. V gave up 2 bases and J gave up 1 base; unmatched junction bases: 4. Per germline, CDR1 MGHRA and CDR2 YSYEKL. The CDR3 protein is CASSQPGQINYGYTF. The CDR3 DNA follows: TGCGCCAGCAGCCAACCGGGACAGATTAACTATGGCTACACCTTC.

This clone occurred a few times. V and J are TRBV18 and TRBJ2-1, with a possible D match to TRBD1 (6 bases). Trimming shortened V by 5 bases and J by 9 bases, and 11 bases separated the two germline ends. Germline CDR1 and CDR2: KGHSH and LQKENI. This CDR3 comprises 12 residues. CDR3 residues: CASSVGGVEQFF. The CDR3 coding sequence is TGTGCCAGCTCAGTAGGGGGTGTTGAGCAGTTCTTC.

This clone was detected a few times. V and J are TRBV10-3 and TRBJ2-7; TRBD2 might be the D (6 bases). The germline gives CDR1 ENHRY, CDR2 SYGVKD. Trimming took off 6 bases at V and 3 bases at J, with 12 bases between the two ends. This CDR3 has 13 amino acids. DNA for the CDR3: TGTGCCATCAGCCGGGGTAGCGGCTACGAGCAGTACTTC. It specifies CAISRGSGYEQYF.

This clone showed up just a few times. This chain joins TRBV5-1 and TRBJ1-2; 7 positions agree with TRBD1. The CDR3 has 12 residues. The germline CDR1 and CDR2 sequences are SGHRS and YFSETQ. The V and J ends lost 5 bases and 9 bases, in that order; junction bases with no gene match: 7. CDR3 DNA sequence: TGCGCCAGCAGTGGGGACAGTAAGAGCTACACCTTC. Protein product: CASSGDSKSYTF.

In this sample, this clone turned up a few times. The rearrangement links TRBV10-3 to TRBJ1-1, with D possibly matching TRBD1 (5 bases). V lost 9 bases and J 1 base, leaving 12 bases between the germline ends. CDR3 length: 13 amino acids. Germline V gene data show CDR1 as ENHRY and CDR2 as SYGVKD. CDR3 amino acids: CAIQTTENTEAFF. The CDR3 region has the DNA TGTGCCATACAAACGACAGAGAACACTGAAGCTTTCTTT.

The chain links TRBV9 to TRBJ1-4; a weak D match, TRBD1 (6 bases). Trimming took off 0 bases at V and 1 base at J, with 13 bases between the two ends. This CDR3 has 17 residues. The germline gives CDR1 SGDLS, CDR2 YYNGEE. Written as DNA, the CDR3 is TGTGCCAGCAGCGTAGCCCCGGACAGAGTAACTAATGAAAAACTGTTTTTT. Its protein product is CASSVAPDRVTNEKLFF.

The rearrangement links TRBV30 to TRBJ2-1, with TRBD1 as a possible D gene (5 bases). CDR3 size: 12 residues. The germline gives CDR1 GTSNPN, CDR2 SVGIG (reference sequence). Trimming pared 0 bases from V and 9 bases from J, leaving 9 bases between. Written as DNA, the CDR3 is TGTGCCTGGAGTGTAAGGGGCGTTGAGCAGTTCTTC. Its protein is CAWSVRGVEQFF. Full variable domain (remainder filled in from reference TRBV30 and TRBJ2-1): SQTIHQWPATLVQPVGSPLSLECTVEGTSNPNLYWYRQAAGRGLQLLFYSVGIGQISSEVPQNLSASRPQDRQFILSSKKLLLSDSGFYLCAWSVRGVEQFFGPGTRLTVL.

The V and J genes are TRBV10-3 and TRBJ1-4, with a tentative D call TRBD1 (6 bases). The CDR3 consists of 13 residues. Germline values: CDR1 ENHRY, CDR2 SYGVKD. Trimming removed 6 bases at V and 5 bases at J, with 10 bases between. The CDR3, as DNA: TGTGCCATCAGCGGACAGCCGAATGAAAAACTGTTTTTT. It translates to CAISGQPNEKLFF.

This clone was recorded only once. V gene TRBV5-4 combines with J gene TRBJ2-5, with 8 bases lining up with TRBD1. The DNA matches TRBJ2-7 better at its end, which makes the J call doubtful. The CDR3 consists of 14 residues. Looked up from germline, CDR1 is SGHNT and CDR2 is YYREEE (reference sequence). CDR3 coding DNA: TGTGCCAGCAGCCGCGACAGGGGTCCGTACGAGCAGTACTTC. It yields the protein CASSRDRGPYEQYF.

The chain joins TRBV28 to TRBJ1-4; D gene uncertain. The CDR3 covers 13 residues. Looked up from germline, CDR1 is MDHEN and CDR2 is SYDVKM. V lost 6 bases and J lost 7, with 12 bases in between. The CDR3 coding sequence is TGTGCCAGCAGCAGGCCAGTTGGTGAAAAACTGTTTTTT. It specifies CASSRPVGEKLFF.

The V and J genes are TRBV6-1 and TRBJ1-5; 7 bases agree with TRBD1. Trimming at V came to 6 bases and at J to 6 bases, leaving 5 bases not matched to a gene. The CDR3 length is 13 residues. CDR1 and CDR2 from the germline V gene are MNHNS and SASEGT. CDR3 DNA sequence: TGTGCCAGCAGATTGGGACAGTTTCAGCCCCAGCATTTT. Translating it yields CASRLGQFQPQHF.

CDR3: CASRTSGSDTQYF. The DNA of the CDR3 is TGTGCCAGCAGGACTAGCGGCTCAGATACGCAGTATTTT. The chain links TRBV25-1 to TRBJ2-3, with TRBD2 matching 9 bases. Losses at the gene ends were 6 bases for V and 4 bases for J; bases not matched to a gene: 2. This CDR3 region has 13 residues. Germline V CDR1 and CDR2: MGHDK, SYGVNS.

This clone was observed a few times. The gene calls are TRBV7-2 and TRBJ2-3; D is perhaps TRBD2 (5 bases). V shed 8 bases and J shed 1 base, with 13 bases lying between them. CDR1 is SGHTA and CDR2 is FQGNSA in the germline V gene. The CDR3 has 14 amino acids. DNA for the CDR3: TGTGCCAGCCGACTACAAAGGGGCACAGATACGCAGTATTTT. Protein sequence: CASRLQRGTDTQYF.

This clone was seen only a few times. The rearrangement joins TRBV28 to TRBJ2-4; 8 bases fit TRBD2. The germline V gene has CDR1 MDHEN and CDR2 SYDVKM. Trimming at V came to 7 bases and at J to 5 bases, leaving 7 bases not matched to a gene. The CDR3 consists of 14 residues. The DNA of the CDR3 is TGTGCCAGCAAGGTAGCGGGATCGGAAAACATTCAGTACTTC. As protein: CASKVAGSENIQYF. Full variable domain (outside the CDR3, taken from reference TRBV28 and TRBJ2-4): DVKVTQSSRYLVKRTGEKVFLECVQDMDHENMFWYRQDPGLGLRLIYFSYDVKMKEKGDIPEGYSVSREKKERFSLILESASTNQTSMYLCASKVAGSENIQYFGAGTRLSVL.

V and J are TRBV7-2 and TRBJ2-7, with TRBD2 matching 10 bases. Per the germline V gene, CDR1 is SGHTA and CDR2 is FQGNSA. V was pared by 1 base and J by 4 bases, with 4 bases of the junction left unmatched. The CDR3 has 15 amino acids. CDR3 coding DNA: TGTGCCAGCAGCTTAGTACTAGCGGGACCTTACGAGCAGTACTTC. The encoded protein is CASSLVLAGPYEQYF.

The chain couples TRBV2 to TRBJ1-5; 7 bases map to TRBD1. CDR1 and CDR2 (germline): SNHLY, FYNNEI. After removal of 6 bases from V and 7 bases from J, the junction contained 6 bases not matched to a gene. CDR3 length equals 13 residues. As DNA, the CDR3 is TGTGCCAGCAGAGGACAGGTGGGCCAGCCCCAGCATTTT. Protein sequence: CASRGQVGQPQHF.